The source of this T cell receptor (beta chain) is a study of blood T cells in healthy people across ages. The study, taken as a whole, reports: Naive T cell percentage showed a strong correlation with TCR beta diversity.

The use of a sample-barcoded 5' primer and a J-beta primer mix characterized a second PCR of roughly 6 to 11 cycles. Using its own MiXCR run on the 5' RACE reads, TCRdb lists one record per CDR3 protein. This sample has roughly 900,000 distinct CDR3 sequences, with roughly 26% found just once. The V gene end was trimmed by 2 bases and the J gene end by 6 bases; junction bases not matched to a gene: 6. The CDR3 covers 16 residues. Germline V CDR1 and CDR2: DFQATT, SNEGSKA (reference sequence). This clonotype showed up many times. What it recognizes is unknown. Sequencing input: blood. The sequence was collected from a woman older than 75 in good health. The chain couples TRBV20-1 to TRBJ2-1; 14 bases agree with TRBD2. CDR3 in DNA: TGCAGTGCTAGATTTCCGGGACTAGCGGGGGCCAATGAGCAGTTCTTC. This translates into CSARFPGLAGANEQFF.